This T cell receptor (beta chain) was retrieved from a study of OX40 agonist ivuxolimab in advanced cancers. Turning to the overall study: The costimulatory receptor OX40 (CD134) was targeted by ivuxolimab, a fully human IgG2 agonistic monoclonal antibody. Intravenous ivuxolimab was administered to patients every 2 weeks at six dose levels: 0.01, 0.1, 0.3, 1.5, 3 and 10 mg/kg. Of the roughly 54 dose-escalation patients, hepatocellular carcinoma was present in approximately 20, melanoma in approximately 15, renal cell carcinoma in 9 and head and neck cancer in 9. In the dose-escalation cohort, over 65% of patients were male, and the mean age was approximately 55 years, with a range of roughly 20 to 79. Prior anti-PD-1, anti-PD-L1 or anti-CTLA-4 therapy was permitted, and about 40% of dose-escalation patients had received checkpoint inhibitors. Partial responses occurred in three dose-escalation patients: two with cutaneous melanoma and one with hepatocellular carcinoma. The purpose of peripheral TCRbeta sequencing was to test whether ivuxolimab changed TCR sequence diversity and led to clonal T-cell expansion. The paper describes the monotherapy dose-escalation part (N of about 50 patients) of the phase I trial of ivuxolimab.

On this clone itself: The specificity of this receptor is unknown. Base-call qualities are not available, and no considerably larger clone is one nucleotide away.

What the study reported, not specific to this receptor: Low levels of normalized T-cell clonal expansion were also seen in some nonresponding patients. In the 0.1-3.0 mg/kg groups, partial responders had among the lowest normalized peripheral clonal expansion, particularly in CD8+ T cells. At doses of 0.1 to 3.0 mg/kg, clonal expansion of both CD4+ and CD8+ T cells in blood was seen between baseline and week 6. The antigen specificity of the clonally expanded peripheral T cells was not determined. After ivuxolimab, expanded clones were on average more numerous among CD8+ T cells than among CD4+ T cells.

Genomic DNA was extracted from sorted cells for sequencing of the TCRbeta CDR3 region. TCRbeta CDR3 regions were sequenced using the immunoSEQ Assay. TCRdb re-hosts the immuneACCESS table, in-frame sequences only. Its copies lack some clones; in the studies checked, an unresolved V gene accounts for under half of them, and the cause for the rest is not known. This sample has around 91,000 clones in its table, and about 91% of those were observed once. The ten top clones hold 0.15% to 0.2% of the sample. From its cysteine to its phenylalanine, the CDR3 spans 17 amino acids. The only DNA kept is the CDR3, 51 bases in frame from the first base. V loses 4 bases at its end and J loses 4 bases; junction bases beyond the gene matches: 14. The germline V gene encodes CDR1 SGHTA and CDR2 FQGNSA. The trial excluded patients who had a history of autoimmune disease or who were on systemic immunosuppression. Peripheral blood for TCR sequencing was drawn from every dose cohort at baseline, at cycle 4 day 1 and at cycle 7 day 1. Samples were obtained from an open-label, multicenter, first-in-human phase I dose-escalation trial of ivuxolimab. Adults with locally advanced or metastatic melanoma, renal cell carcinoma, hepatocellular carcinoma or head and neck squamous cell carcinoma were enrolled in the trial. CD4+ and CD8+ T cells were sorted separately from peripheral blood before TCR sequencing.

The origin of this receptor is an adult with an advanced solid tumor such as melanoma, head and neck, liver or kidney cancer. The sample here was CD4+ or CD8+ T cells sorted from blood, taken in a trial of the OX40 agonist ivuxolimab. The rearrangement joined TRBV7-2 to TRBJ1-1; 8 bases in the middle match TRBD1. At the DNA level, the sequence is TGTGCCAGCAGCTCCCCACAGGGGGAGGGGGTGAGCACTGAAGCTTTCTTT. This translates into CASSSPQGEGVSTEAFF.